These 27 T cell receptor beta chains were sequenced from one sample in a study of T-cell reconstitution after alpha-beta-depleted transplantation in children. Preparing the TCRbeta library involved the use of unique molecular identifiers. Using its own MiXCR run on the PCR reads, TCRdb lists one record per CDR3 protein. Here the sample spans nearly 550,000 distinct CDR3 sequences, approximately 16% being singletons. Sequencing used PBMCs from the stem cell graft donor, obtained from the stem cell graft. Receptors originate from a human donor who donated a stem cell graft to a child with acute lymphoblastic leukemia.

The chain uses TRBV24-1 and TRBJ2-3; 10 nucleotides agree with TRBD1. The CDR3 has 15 amino acids. Looked up from germline, CDR1 is KGHDR and CDR2 is SFDVKD. V shed 6 bases and J 3 bases; nucleotides not matched to a gene: 5. The DNA of the CDR3 is TGTGCCACCAGTTCCGGGACAGGGGTTACAGATACGCAGTATTTT. This sequence encodes CATSSGTGVTDTQYF.

The rearrangement joins TRBV12-3 or TRBV12-4 to TRBJ1-2; no firm D call. Trimming left V 5 bases short and J 5 bases short, with 12 bases between. CDR3 size: 13 residues. The CDR3 spells CASSPRTEYGYTF. CDR3 DNA: TGTGCCAGCAGTCCGCGGACTGAATATGGCTACACCTTC.

This clonotype turned up a few times. V and J are TRBV5-1 and TRBJ2-4, with unresolved D. The CDR3 length is 13 residues. From germline, CDR1 is SGHRS and CDR2 YFSETQ. Deletions cut 5 bases from V and 10 bases from J, with 16 bases between. The CDR3 sequence: CASSPRSEFIQYF. The DNA for the CDR3 is TGCGCCAGCAGTCCCAGATCTGAATTTATTCAGTACTTC.

This chain uses TRBV20-1 with TRBJ2-7, with 9 nucleotides matching TRBD2. This CDR3 region has 14 residues. V was clipped by 6 bases and J by 3 bases; unmatched bases: 9. The germline V gene encodes CDR1 DFQATT and CDR2 SNEGSKA (reference sequence). The CDR3 nucleotides are TGCAGTGCGGCGACTAGCGGAGACCACTACGAGCAGTACTTC. Protein sequence: CSAATSGDHYEQYF.

DNA for the CDR3: TGTGCCAGTATGGTCGGGGCTACTGAAGCTTTCTTT. This translates into CASMVGATEAFF. The chain carries TRBV19 and TRBJ1-1, with D possibly matching TRBD1 (5 bases). V shed 7 bases and J shed 5 bases, with 11 bases lying between them. This CDR3 contains 12 residues. Germline V gives CDR1 LNHDA, CDR2 SQIVND (reference sequence).

CDR3 residues: CASSPQQWGSNNEQFF. The DNA for the CDR3 is TGTGCCAGCAGTCCTCAACAGTGGGGGAGCAACAATGAGCAGTTCTTC. The V call is TRBV12-3 or TRBV12-4, the J call TRBJ2-1; D may match TRBD1 or TRBD2 (5 bases each). The ends were cut back, 5 bases at V and 5 bases at J, with 19 bases in the middle. The CDR3 has 16 amino acids.

This chain links TRBV15 with TRBJ2-1, with D possibly being TRBD1 or TRBD2 (5 bases each). Between the trimmed V and J ends, which lost 3 bases and 0 bases, there was a span of 12 bases. The CDR3 extends over 16 amino acids. CDR1 is LNHNV and CDR2 is YYDKDF in the germline V gene (reference sequence). CDR3 sequence (DNA): TGTGCCACCAGCAGGAAGGGACGGAGCTCCTACAATGAGCAGTTCTTC. It translates to CATSRKGRSSYNEQFF. Combining the CDR3 with reference TRBV15 and TRBJ2-1 gives the whole variable domain DAMVIQNPRYQVTQFGKPVTLSCSQTLNHNVMYWYQQKSSQAPKLLFHYYDKDFNNEADTPDNFQSRRPNTSFCFLDIRSPGLGDTAMYLCATSRKGRSSYNEQFFGPGTRLTVL.

V gene TRBV6-6 combines with J gene TRBJ1-1; 7 nucleotides line up with TRBD1. The germline gives CDR1 MNHNY, CDR2 SVGAGI (reference sequence). The CDR3 loop spans 12 amino acids. Trimming removed 8 bases from V and 0 bases from J; junction bases left unmatched: 0. CDR3 DNA sequence: TGTGCCAGCGGACAGGTGAACACTGAAGCTTTCTTT. The encoded protein is CASGQVNTEAFF.

The V call is TRBV19, the J call TRBJ1-6, with a possible D match to TRBD1 (5 bases). Germline assignment: CDR1 LNHDA and CDR2 SQIVND (reference sequence). The CDR3 sequence is 14 residues long. Trimming left V 6 bases short and J 7 bases short, with 13 bases between. CDR3 loop: CASSPGTQNSPLHF. CDR3 DNA sequence: TGTGCCAGTAGCCCAGGGACGCAAAATTCACCCCTCCACTTT. The whole variable domain, filled in from reference TRBV19 and TRBJ1-6, reads DGGITQSPKYLFRKEGQNVTLSCEQNLNHDAMYWYRQDPGQGLRLIYYSQIVNDFQKGDIAEGYSVSREKKESFPLTVTSAQKNPTAFYLCASSPGTQNSPLHFGNGTRLTVT.

V usage is TRBV20-1 and J usage is TRBJ1-5, with D perhaps matching TRBD1 (5 bases). The CDR3 length is 16 residues. Looked up from germline, CDR1 is DFQATT and CDR2 is SNEGSKA (reference sequence). Trimming left V 0 bases short and J 3 bases short, with 15 bases between. CDR3 nucleotide sequence: TGCAGTGCTAGAGATGGTGGGAGGGGCCTCAATCAGCCCCAGCATTTT. This sequence encodes CSARDGGRGLNQPQHF.

The chain joins TRBV6-1 to TRBJ1-5, with D possibly being TRBD1 (5 bases). Germline loops: CDR1 MNHNS, CDR2 SASEGT. V lost 5 bases to trimming and J lost 0 bases, with 14 bases between them. CDR3 length: 16 residues. Here the CDR3 DNA reads TGTGCCAGCAGTAGATCTCAGGGAGATAGCAATCAGCCCCAGCATTTT. Its protein product is CASSRSQGDSNQPQHF.

Only a few counts were recorded for this clonotype. CDR3 residues: CASSSTSGRDTQYF. Here the CDR3 DNA reads TGTGCCAGCAGCTCGACTAGCGGGAGGGATACGCAGTATTTT. The rearrangement joins TRBV11-2 to TRBJ2-3, with 13 bases fitting TRBD2. J lost 6 bases, V lost 4 bases, and 1 base had no gene match. This CDR3 has 14 amino acids. Germline V gene lookup returns CDR1 SGHAT and CDR2 FQNNGV.

The gene calls are TRBV20-1 and TRBJ2-7; no clear D gene. V lost 4 bases and J lost 5, with 9 bases in between. The CDR3 spans 11 residues. The germline V gene encodes CDR1 DFQATT and CDR2 SNEGSKA (reference sequence). In DNA, the CDR3 is TGCAGTGCTACGAGCACCCACGAGCAGTACTTC. It codes for CSATSTHEQYF.

The chain combines TRBV29-1 with TRBJ2-7, with TRBD2 identical over 13 bases. Losses at the gene ends were 4 bases for V and 5 bases for J; bases not matched to a gene: 5. Germline V gene sequence: CDR1 SQVTM, CDR2 ANQGSEA. The CDR3 is 14 amino acids. CDR3 nucleotide sequence: TGCAGCGTTGCCCGGGGGACTAGCGGGAACGAGCAGTACTTC. Translation: CSVARGTSGNEQYF.

The chain uses TRBV20-1 and TRBJ2-5; 12 nucleotides match TRBD2. The CDR3 length is 16 residues. The junction had 11 bases not matched to a gene; V was cut back by 3 bases and J by 6 bases. Germline CDR1 and CDR2: DFQATT and SNEGSKA (reference sequence). The DNA of the CDR3 is TGCAGTGCTAGGCCTAGCGGGAGGGCCATTTTACAGACCCAGTACTTC. Protein product: CSARPSGRAILQTQYF.

The V call is TRBV12-3 or TRBV12-4, the J call TRBJ2-4, with a tentative D call TRBD1 (5 bases). V was shortened by 5 bases and J by 2 bases, with 25 bases between the two germline ends. The CDR3 spans 19 residues. For the CDR3, the DNA is TGTGCCAGCAGTCCTTCGACTGGGGCTAGTCTAGGCCCCAAAAACATTCAGTACTTC. Protein product: CASSPSTGASLGPKNIQYF.

The chain is built from TRBV10-3 and TRBJ1-2, with D perhaps TRBD1 (5 bases). Trimming stripped 10 bases from V and 4 bases from J, with 19 bases between. The V gene's germline CDR1 is ENHRY and CDR2 SYGVKD. This CDR3 comprises 14 residues. CDR3 in amino acids: CASRAIDSPYGYTF. CDR3 nucleotide sequence: TGTGCCAGCAGGGCGATCGACTCACCCTATGGCTACACCTTC.

The chain carries TRBV10-2 and TRBJ1-5; a weak D match, TRBD1 (5 bases). Trimming shortened V by 2 bases and J by 11 bases, and 13 bases separated the two germline ends. This CDR3 is built from 13 residues. Germline CDR1 is WSHSY and CDR2 is SAAADI. CDR3 in amino acids: CASSEPGWGTQHF. CDR3 DNA: TGCGCCAGCAGTGAGCCGGGGTGGGGGACCCAGCATTTT.

This clonotype has only a few counts. The V gene is TRBV28, the J gene TRBJ1-1; no clear D gene. Germline CDR1 and CDR2: MDHEN and SYDVKM. V lost 4 bases and J lost 8, with 20 bases in between. This CDR3 spans 15 amino acids. The CDR3 DNA reads as TGTGCCAGCAGTTCCCCCGATTGGAGCATCACGGAAGCTTTCTTT. Amino acid sequence: CASSSPDWSITEAFF.

The sample holds a few counts of this clonotype. The chain joins TRBV6-5 to TRBJ2-7, with 9 bases lining up with TRBD2. Germline V gene lookup returns CDR1 MNHEY and CDR2 SVGAGI. This CDR3 has 15 amino acids. V shed 1 base and J 5 bases; nucleotides not matched to a gene: 6. The CDR3, as DNA: TGTGCCAGCAGTTACTATAAGGTAGCGGGAGACGAGCAGTACTTC. This sequence encodes CASSYYKVAGDEQYF.

The rearrangement uses TRBV5-1 and TRBJ2-7, with 9 bases identical to TRBD2. Germline assignment: CDR1 SGHRS and CDR2 YFSETQ. The CDR3 covers 15 residues. The ends lost 4 bases at V and 2 bases at J; junction bases unmatched: 7. Here the CDR3 DNA reads TGCGCCAGCAGCCTCGTTGGCGGGAGGGCCTACGAGCAGTACTTC. Translated: CASSLVGGRAYEQYF.

The chain couples TRBV6-5 to TRBJ2-1; D is unclear. V was cut by 4 bases and J by 2 bases, with 15 bases left in between. Germline V gene sequence: CDR1 MNHEY, CDR2 SVGAGI. The CDR3 extends over 16 amino acids. The CDR3 DNA follows: TGTGCCAGCAGTTTTTCGCGGCGAAAACCCTACAATGAGCAGTTCTTC. This codes for CASSFSRRKPYNEQFF.

V usage is TRBV12-3 or TRBV12-4 and J usage is TRBJ2-1; D not certain. The length of the CDR3 is 13 residues. V gave up 3 bases and J gave up 8 bases, with 11 bases separating them. In DNA, the CDR3 is TGTGCCAGCAGTTTGCCCGGGTTGGATGAGCAGTTCTTC. It specifies CASSLPGLDEQFF.

This clonotype was detected ten times or more. V usage is TRBV9 and J usage is TRBJ2-7, with D possibly TRBD1 on 6 matching bases. Germline V CDR1 and CDR2: SGDLS, YYNGEE. This CDR3 region has 15 residues. V was pared by 5 bases and J by 4 bases, with 19 bases between. In nucleotides, the CDR3 is TGTGCCAGCAGTCCTACACCGGGACAAACTTACGAGCAGTACTTC. This gives the protein CASSPTPGQTYEQYF. The whole variable domain, remainder taken from reference TRBV9 and TRBJ2-7, is DSGVTQTPKHLITATGQRVTLRCSPRSGDLSVYWYQQSLDQGLQFLIQYYNGEERAKGNILERFSAQQFPDLHSELNLSSLELGDSALYFCASSPTPGQTYEQYFGPGTRLTVT.

Many counts were recorded for this clonotype. This chain connects TRBV5-5 to TRBJ2-2; possible D gene TRBD1, 5 bases. V lost 0 bases to trimming and J lost 6 bases, with 9 bases between them. CDR1 and CDR2 (germline): SGHKS, YYEKEE (reference sequence). The length of the CDR3 is 14 residues. The CDR3 here is CASSLVLGPGELFF. Written as DNA, the CDR3 is TGTGCCAGCAGCTTGGTTCTGGGGCCCGGGGAGCTGTTTTTT.

This clonotype was picked up one time. The gene calls are TRBV6-1 and TRBJ2-2; tentatively, D is TRBD1 (5 bases). Germline V gives CDR1 MNHNS, CDR2 SASEGT. V lost 6 bases to trimming and J lost 1 base, with 9 bases between them. The CDR3 has 14 amino acids. CDR3 DNA: TGTGCCAGCAGGCAAGACAGGAACACCGGGGAGCTGTTTTTT. Protein: CASRQDRNTGELFF.

This chain links TRBV7-9 with TRBJ2-7, with a possible D match to TRBD2 (5 bases). The V and J ends lost 1 base and 3 bases respectively, with 10 bases between them. CDR1 SEHNR and CDR2 FQNEAQ come from the germline V gene (reference sequence). This CDR3 contains 14 residues. The CDR3 DNA follows: TGTGCCAGCAGCTTAGGTGTGAGGGTCTACGAGCAGTACTTC. This encodes CASSLGVRVYEQYF.